This TCR beta chain was captured by sequencing in a study of T cells in Graves' hyperthyroidism and ophthalmopathy. As to this clonotype: Antigen: not known.

For Graves' hyperthyroidism to be stable, ophthalmopathy could not progress within 18 months. Used for diagnoses were clinical symptoms, serum thyroxine and TRAb, thyroid ultrasound and orbital computed tomography. Amplified TCR beta CDR3 regions came from RNA transcripts. RT-PCR in the first round (using the HTBI primer set) targeted the TCR CDR3. TCRdb redid the calling of the multiplex PCR reads with MiXCR, one entry per CDR3 protein. Of 300,000 to 500,000 distinct CDR3 sequences detected, about 15% appear once; the ten largest clones hold 32%. Broader study findings: Before onset, ophthalmopathy was predicted by the model a median roughly 6.8 months earlier. Ophthalmopathy was distinguished from stable hyperthyroidism by 13 V-J signatures.

The receptor was derived from a woman aged 25 to 45 with Graves' hyperthyroidism. The specimen sequenced was blood.

DNA of the CDR3: TGTGCCAGCAGACTAGGGCGAAACAATCAGCCCCAGCATTTT. Its protein product is CASRLGRNNQPQHF. This chain links TRBV12-3 or TRBV12-4 with TRBJ1-5; D call uncertain. CDR3 length: 14 residues. V lost 6 bases and J 3 bases, leaving 12 bases between the germline ends.